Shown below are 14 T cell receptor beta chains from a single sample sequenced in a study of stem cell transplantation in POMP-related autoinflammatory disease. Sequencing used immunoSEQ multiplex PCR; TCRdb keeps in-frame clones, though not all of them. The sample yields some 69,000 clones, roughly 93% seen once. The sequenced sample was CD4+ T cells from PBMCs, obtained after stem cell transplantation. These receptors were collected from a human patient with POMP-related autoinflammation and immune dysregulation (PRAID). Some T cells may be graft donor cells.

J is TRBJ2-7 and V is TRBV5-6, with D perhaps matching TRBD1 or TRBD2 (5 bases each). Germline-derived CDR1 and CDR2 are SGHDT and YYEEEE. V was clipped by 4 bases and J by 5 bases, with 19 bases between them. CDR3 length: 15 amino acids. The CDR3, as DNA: TGTGCCAGCAGCCCCCCGGGACCTCCAAATGACGAGCAGTACTTC. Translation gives CASSPPGPPNDEQYF.

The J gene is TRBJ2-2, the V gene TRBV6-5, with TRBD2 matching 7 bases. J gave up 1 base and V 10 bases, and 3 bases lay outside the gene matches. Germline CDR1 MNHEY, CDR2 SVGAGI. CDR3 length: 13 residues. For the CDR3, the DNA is TGTGCCACAACTAGCGAGAACACCGGGGAGCTGTTTTTT. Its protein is CATTSENTGELFF.

CDR3 residues: CASSQASREGLVVNTGELFF. The DNA of the CDR3 is TGCGCCAGCAGCCAGGCATCTCGGGAGGGCCTGGTGGTGAACACCGGGGAGCTGTTTTTT. The rearrangement joins TRBV4-1 to TRBJ2-2; 8 nucleotides agree with TRBD2. Losses at the gene ends were 3 bases for V and 1 base for J; bases not matched to a gene: 16. This CDR3 has 20 residues. Germline V gene data show CDR1 as MGHRA and CDR2 as YSYEKL.

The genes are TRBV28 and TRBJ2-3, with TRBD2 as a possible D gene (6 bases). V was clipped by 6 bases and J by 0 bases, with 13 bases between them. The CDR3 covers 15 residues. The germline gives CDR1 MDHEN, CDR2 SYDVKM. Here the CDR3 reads CASRVADFSTDTQYF. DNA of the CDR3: TGTGCCAGCAGAGTAGCGGATTTTAGCACAGATACGCAGTATTTT.

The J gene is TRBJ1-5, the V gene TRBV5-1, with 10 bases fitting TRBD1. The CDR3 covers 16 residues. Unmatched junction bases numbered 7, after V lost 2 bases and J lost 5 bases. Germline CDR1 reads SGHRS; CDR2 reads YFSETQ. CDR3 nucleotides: TGCGCCAGCAGCTTTAACCCGGGACAGGGGTATCAGCCCCAGCATTTT. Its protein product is CASSFNPGQGYQPQHF.

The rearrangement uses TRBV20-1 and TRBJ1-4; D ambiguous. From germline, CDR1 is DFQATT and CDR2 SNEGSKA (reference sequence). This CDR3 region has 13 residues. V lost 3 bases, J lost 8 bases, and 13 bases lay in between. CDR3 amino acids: CSASQDLGEKLFF. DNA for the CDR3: TGCAGTGCTAGTCAGGACCTGGGAGAAAAACTGTTTTTT.

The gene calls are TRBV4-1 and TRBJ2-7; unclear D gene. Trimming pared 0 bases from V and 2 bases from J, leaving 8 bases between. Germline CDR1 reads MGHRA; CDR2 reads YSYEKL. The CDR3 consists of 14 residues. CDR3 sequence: CASSQDLGPYEQYV. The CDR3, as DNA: TGCGCCAGCAGCCAAGATCTTGGGCCCTACGAGCAGTACGTC.

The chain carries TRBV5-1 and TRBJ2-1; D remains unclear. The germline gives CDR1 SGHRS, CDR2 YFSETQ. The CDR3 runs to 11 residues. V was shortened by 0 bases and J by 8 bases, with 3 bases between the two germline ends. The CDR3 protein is CASSLDDEQFF. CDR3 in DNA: TGCGCCAGCAGCTTGGACGATGAGCAGTTCTTC.

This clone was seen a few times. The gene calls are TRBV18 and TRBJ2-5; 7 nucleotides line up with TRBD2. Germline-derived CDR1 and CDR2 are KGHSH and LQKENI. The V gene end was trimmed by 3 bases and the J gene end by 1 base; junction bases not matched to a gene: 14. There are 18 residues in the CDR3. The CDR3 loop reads CASSPFSRGTGGQETQYF. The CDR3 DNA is TGTGCCAGCTCACCGTTTAGTCGGGGAACGGGGGGCCAAGAGACCCAGTACTTC.

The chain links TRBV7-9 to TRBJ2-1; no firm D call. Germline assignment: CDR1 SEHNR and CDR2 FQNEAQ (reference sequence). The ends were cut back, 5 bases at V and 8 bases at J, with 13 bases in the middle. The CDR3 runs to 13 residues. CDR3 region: CASSLNYLDEQFF. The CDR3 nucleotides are TGTGCCAGCAGCCTGAATTACCTGGATGAGCAGTTCTTC.

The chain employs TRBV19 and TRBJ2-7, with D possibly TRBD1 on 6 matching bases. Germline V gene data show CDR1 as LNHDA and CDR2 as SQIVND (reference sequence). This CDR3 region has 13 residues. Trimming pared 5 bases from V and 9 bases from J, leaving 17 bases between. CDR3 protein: CASSLGKGEGQYF. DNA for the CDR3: TGTGCCAGTAGTCTTGGGAAGGGGGAAGGGCAGTACTTC.

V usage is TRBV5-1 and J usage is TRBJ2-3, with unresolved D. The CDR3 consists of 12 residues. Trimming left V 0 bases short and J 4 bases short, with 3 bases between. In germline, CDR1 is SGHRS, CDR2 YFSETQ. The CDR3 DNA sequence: TGCGCCAGCAGCTTGGTTCCAGATACGCAGTATTTT. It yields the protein CASSLVPDTQYF.

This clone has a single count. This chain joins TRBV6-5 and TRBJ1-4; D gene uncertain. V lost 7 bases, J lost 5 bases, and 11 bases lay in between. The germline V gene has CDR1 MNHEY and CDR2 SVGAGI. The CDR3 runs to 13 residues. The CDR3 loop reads CASISRSNEKLFF. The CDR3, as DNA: TGTGCCAGCATAAGCAGGTCAAATGAAAAACTGTTTTTT.

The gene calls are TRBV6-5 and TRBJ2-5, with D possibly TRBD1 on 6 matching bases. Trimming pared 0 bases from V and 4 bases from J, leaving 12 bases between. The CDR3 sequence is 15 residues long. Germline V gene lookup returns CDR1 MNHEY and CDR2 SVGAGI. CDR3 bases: TGTGCCAGCAGTTACTCCCGCGGCAGGGGAGAGACCCAGTACTTC. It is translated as CASSYSRGRGETQYF.